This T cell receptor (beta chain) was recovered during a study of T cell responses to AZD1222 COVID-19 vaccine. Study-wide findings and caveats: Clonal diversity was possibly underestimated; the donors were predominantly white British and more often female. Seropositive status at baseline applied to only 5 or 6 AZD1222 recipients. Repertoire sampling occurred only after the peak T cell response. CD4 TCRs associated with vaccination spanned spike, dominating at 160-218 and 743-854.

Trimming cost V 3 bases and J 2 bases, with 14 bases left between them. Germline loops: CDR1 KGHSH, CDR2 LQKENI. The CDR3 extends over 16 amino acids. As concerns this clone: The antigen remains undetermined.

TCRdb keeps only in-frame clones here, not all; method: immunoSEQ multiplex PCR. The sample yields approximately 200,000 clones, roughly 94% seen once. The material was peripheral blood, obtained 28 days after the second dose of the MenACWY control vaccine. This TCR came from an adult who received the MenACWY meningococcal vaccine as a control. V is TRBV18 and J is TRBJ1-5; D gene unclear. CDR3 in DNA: TGTGCCAGCTCACCTAACACCGGGAGGGGCAATCAGCCCCAGCATTTT. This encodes CASSPNTGRGNQPQHF.